The 16 T cell receptor beta chains in this list originate from one sample, sequenced in a study of brain T cells in children with intractable seizures. Data came from immunoSEQ multiplex PCR; TCRdb stores just in-frame clones and leaves some out. The table records about 340,000 clones, over 90% of them present only once. Time point given: blood from clinic visit 5 months post-surgery; TSC patient then seizure free. This specimen consisted of peripheral blood, obtained approximately 5 months after surgery. Receptors were obtained from a boy under two years old with tuberous sclerosis and intractable seizures.

The J gene is TRBJ2-3, the V gene TRBV7-9; D is unresolved. Between the trimmed V and J ends, which lost 1 base and 2 bases, there was a span of 10 bases. This CDR3 has 15 amino acids. CDR1 is SEHNR, CDR2 FQNEAQ, per germline (reference sequence). The CDR3 region has the DNA TGTGCCAGCAGCTTAGATTCCGTAGACACAGATACGCAGTATTTT. Its translation is CASSLDSVDTDTQYF.

The chain employs TRBV11-3 and TRBJ2-3; 9 bases fit TRBD1. Germline loops: CDR1 SGHNT, CDR2 YENEEA. The CDR3 runs 16 residues. The V segment lost 3 bases and the J segment 5 bases; nucleotides outside the gene matches: 9. The CDR3 is CASSFLHRGRGDTQYF. In DNA, the CDR3 is TGTGCCAGCAGCTTCCTCCACAGGGGGCGCGGAGATACGCAGTATTTT. The complete variable domain, with remaining parts taken from reference TRBV11-3 and TRBJ2-3, reads EAGVVQSPRYKIIEKKQPVAFWCNPISGHNTLYWYLQNLGQGPELLIRYENEEAVDDSQLPKDRFSAERLKGVDSTLKIQPAELGDSAVYLCASSFLHRGRGDTQYFGPGTRLTVL.

The chain recombines TRBV7-3 with TRBJ2-3, with TRBD2 matching over 12 bases. V lost 5 bases and J lost 5; bases outside the gene matches: 5. The CDR3 is 15 amino acids. Germline CDR1 reads SGHTA; CDR2 reads FQGTGA. CDR3 residues: CASSRLAGVIDTQYF. CDR3 bases: TGTGCCAGCAGCCGACTAGCGGGAGTAATAGATACGCAGTATTTT. The variable domain in full, with the rest retrieved from reference TRBV7-3 and TRBJ2-3, is GAGVSQTPSNKVTEKGKYVELRCDPISGHTALYWYRQSLGQGPEFLIYFQGTGAADDSGLPNDRFFAVRPEGSVSTLKIQRTERGDSAVYLCASSRLAGVIDTQYFGPGTRLTVL.

The CDR3 DNA is TGTGCCAGCAGTGAGTCTAGCTTCCTCTCCGAGCAGTACTTC. Protein sequence: CASSESSFLSEQYF. V is TRBV2 and J is TRBJ2-7, with D tentatively TRBD2 (5 bases). The germline CDR1 and CDR2 sequences are SNHLY and FYNNEI. The CDR3 totals 14 residues. V lost 3 bases and J lost 6, with 15 bases in between.

This chain's CDR3 is CASIDRNTGELFF. CDR3 DNA sequence: TGTGCCAGCATCGACAGGAACACCGGGGAGCTGTTTTTT. The rearrangement links TRBV6-5 to TRBJ2-2, with D perhaps TRBD1 (5 bases). The germline V and J ends were trimmed by 7 bases and 1 base, with 7 bases remaining between them. CDR1 is MNHEY and CDR2 is SVGAGI in the germline V gene. This CDR3 spans 13 amino acids.

V is TRBV24-1 and J is TRBJ1-2; 7 positions match TRBD1. With 4 bases clipped from V and 6 bases from J, the junction kept 7 bases outside the gene matches. The CDR3 covers 14 residues. The V gene's germline CDR1 is KGHDR and CDR2 SFDVKD. The CDR3 sequence: CATSDETGDHGYTF. The CDR3 region has the DNA TGTGCCACCAGTGACGAAACAGGGGATCATGGCTACACCTTC.

This clone was counted once. The CDR3 sequence: CAISAEGVGGTGELFF. As DNA, the CDR3 is TGTGCCATCAGTGCCGAAGGGGTCGGGGGCACCGGGGAGCTGTTTTTT. V usage is TRBV10-3 and J usage is TRBJ2-2; D might be TRBD2 (6 bases). Trimming removed 4 bases from V and 4 bases from J, with 16 bases in between. CDR1 ENHRY and CDR2 SYGVKD come from the germline V gene. The CDR3 contains 16 residues.

The chain employs TRBV7-2 and TRBJ2-5; 7 bases fit TRBD2. This CDR3 has 15 amino acids. Losses at the gene ends were 0 bases for V and 5 bases for J; bases not matched to a gene: 6. Germline assignment: CDR1 SGHTA and CDR2 FQGNSA. CDR3 nucleotides: TGTGCCAGCAGCTTAGCTGGGGGGGTACGGGAGACCCAGTACTTC. As protein: CASSLAGGVRETQYF. Full variable domain (outside the CDR3, taken from reference TRBV7-2 and TRBJ2-5): GAGVSQSPSNKVTEKGKDVELRCDPISGHTALYWYRQSLGQGLEFLIYFQGNSAPDKSGLPSDRFSAERTGGSVSTLTIQRTQQEDSAVYLCASSLAGGVRETQYFGPGTRLLVL.

This clone was detected once. The V gene is TRBV6-5, the J gene TRBJ1-1; a weak D match, TRBD1 (6 bases). The germline gives CDR1 MNHEY, CDR2 SVGAGI. CDR3 length: 12 amino acids. Trimming removed 2 bases at V and 11 bases at J, with 12 bases between. The CDR3, as DNA: TGTGCCAGCAGTTACCCGGGGGCTTTGGCTTTCTTT. Residues: CASSYPGALAFF.

The rearrangement uses TRBV6-2 or TRBV6-3 and TRBJ2-1; D gene ambiguous. V lost 2 bases, J lost 0 bases, and 8 bases lay in between. The CDR3 covers 15 residues. Germline V CDR1 and CDR2: MNHEY, SVGEGT. The CDR3 sequence is CASSYRDLSYNEQFF. CDR3 DNA sequence: TGTGCCAGCAGTTACCGCGACCTCTCCTACAATGAGCAGTTCTTC.

This chain's CDR3 is CASSIERGQFRANYGYTF. The DNA for the CDR3 is TGTGCCAGTAGTATAGAGAGAGGACAGTTCCGAGCTAACTATGGCTACACCTTC. The chain links TRBV19 to TRBJ1-2; D is possibly TRBD1 (6 bases). Germline values: CDR1 LNHDA, CDR2 SQIVND (reference sequence). Trimming stripped 0 bases from V and 0 bases from J, with 17 bases between. This CDR3 has 18 residues. The full variable domain, completed using reference TRBV19 and TRBJ1-2, is DGGITQSPKYLFRKEGQNVTLSCEQNLNHDAMYWYRQDPGQGLRLIYYSQIVNDFQKGDIAEGYSVSREKKESFPLTVTSAQKNPTAFYLCASSIERGQFRANYGYTFGSGTRLTVV.

The CDR3 sequence is CASSIDRIRPLLTGYTF. The CDR3 DNA is TGTGCCAGTAGTATAGATAGGATCCGACCCCTACTAACGGGCTACACCTTC. The chain is built from TRBV19 and TRBJ1-2; unclear D gene. V lost 0 bases and J lost 8, with 22 bases in between. Germline values: CDR1 LNHDA, CDR2 SQIVND (reference sequence). The length of the CDR3 is 17 residues. Full variable domain (outside the CDR3, taken from reference TRBV19 and TRBJ1-2): DGGITQSPKYLFRKEGQNVTLSCEQNLNHDAMYWYRQDPGQGLRLIYYSQIVNDFQKGDIAEGYSVSREKKESFPLTVTSAQKNPTAFYLCASSIDRIRPLLTGYTFGSGTRLTVV.

The rearrangement links TRBV5-1 to TRBJ1-1; D not resolved. The CDR3 loop spans 13 amino acids. Germline-derived CDR1 and CDR2 are SGHRS and YFSETQ. V was pared by 6 bases and J by 3 bases, with 12 bases between. CDR3 amino acids: CASTPLGYTEAFF. CDR3 DNA sequence: TGCGCCAGCACCCCGTTAGGGTACACTGAAGCTTTCTTT.

The V call is TRBV11-2, the J call TRBJ1-6; unclear D gene. The V gene lost 2 bases and the J gene lost 11 bases, with 10 bases spanning the gap. There are 13 residues in the CDR3. CDR1 is SGHAT and CDR2 is FQNNGV in the germline V gene. The CDR3 region is CASSLSEPAPLHF. The CDR3 coding sequence is TGTGCCAGCAGCTTATCAGAACCTGCACCCCTCCACTTT.

The genes are TRBV25-1 and TRBJ1-5; D gene ambiguous. The CDR3 loop spans 13 amino acids. Germline CDR1 and CDR2: MGHDK and SYGVNS. Deletions cut 6 bases from V and 6 bases from J, with 12 bases between. CDR3 nucleotide sequence: TGTGCCAGCAGCGATAGCCTCAGTCAGCCCCAGCATTTT. Its protein is CASSDSLSQPQHF.

The J gene is TRBJ2-1, the V gene TRBV5-1; 9 positions match TRBD1. The V and J ends lost 2 bases and 4 bases, in that order; junction bases with no gene match: 4. The germline CDR1 and CDR2 sequences are SGHRS and YFSETQ. The CDR3 is 15 residues long. The CDR3 DNA reads as TGCGCCAGCAGCTTCGGGACAGGGAGGTACAATGAGCAGTTCTTC. Its protein product is CASSFGTGRYNEQFF.